This T cell receptor (beta chain) is from a study of T cells in Graves' hyperthyroidism and ophthalmopathy (dated by TCRdb to the late 2010s). Context from the whole study: Peripheral blood samples were taken at the time of initial diagnosis, prior to any treatment. To identify distinguishing TCR V-J signatures, a discovery cohort of 100 or so patients was used, comprising 43 with Graves' ophthalmopathy and 57 with stable Graves' hyperthyroidism. Whether ophthalmopathy could be predicted prospectively was tested in an independent validation cohort made up of 18 hyperthyroidism patients plus 17 patients who later progressed to ophthalmopathy. The roughly 100 discovery patients were randomly split 7:3 into training and test sets. In about 6 Graves' hyperthyroidism patients, the study also compared T-cell repertoires from thyroid tissue with T-cell repertoires from blood. After blood sampling, hyperthyroidism patients were treated with methimazole at a starting dose of 30 mg daily, and ophthalmopathy patients were treated with high-dose intravenous methylprednisolone. The paper reports TCR Vbeta CDR3 sequencing of about 140 peripheral blood samples: some 44 ophthalmopathy, fewer than 85 hyperthyroidism and around 17 progressor patients. The investigation overall reported the following: Most expanded thyroid clonotypes (frequency above 0.001) were also found in blood, which suggests that blood repertoires may mirror thyroid immune responses. During validation, the model predicted progression to ophthalmopathy a median of about 6.3 months ahead of onset, with almost 71% sensitivity and roughly 72% specificity. A 13 V-J signature model separated ophthalmopathy from stable hyperthyroidism, with nearly 90% sensitivity and roughly 81% specificity in cross-validation and 80%/75% in testing. No statistical method was used to fix the sample size in advance, and group allocation was not hidden from the investigators.

This clonotype was seen only a few times. Its antigen target is currently unknown. Base qualities were left out, and no much larger clone turns up one base away. Amplification of TCR beta CDR3 regions was carried out from RNA transcripts. A first-round RT-PCR of the TCR CDR3 used the HTBI primer set with the Qiagen OneStep RT-PCR kit. A second multiplex PCR round built the libraries, followed by size selection and purification. Paired-end sequencing of the libraries was performed with 100 bp reads on an Illumina HiSeq2000. The study's own analysis went as follows. SOAPnuke was used to process the raw data, with reads discarded if the reads contained adapters or uncalled bases, had a mean Phred below 15, or lacked an exact constant-primer or identifier match. High-quality paired reads were merged with COPE v1.2.5, and unique nucleotide sequences were defined as clonotypes. MiTCR v1.1 was used to align clonotypes to the IMGT TRBV, TRBD and TRBJ reference segments. Only V-J combinations with frequency above 0.0001, covering 98% to 99.2% of repertoires, were analysed. A TCS score was defined as the ratio between F50 (clonal expansion) and ExV (chaos), using BLOSUM62-based TCRdist between CDR3 peptides within each V-J. Welch's t-statistics and random forest reduced fewer than 600 V-J features to 13, which were used in a naive Bayes classifier (R e1071). TCRdb trimmed public reads at Q25 via fastp, called clones via MiXCR and kept in-frame beta chains. CDR3 protein duplicates are merged, each entry listing the most common genes and DNA. Clone size and V and J calls follow TCRdb, not the original study. The sample table holds 340,000 or so distinct CDR3 sequences, of which 18% were seen once. Of the sample, under 55% falls within the top ten clones.

Stable Graves' hyperthyroidism was defined as no progression to ophthalmopathy during 18 months of follow-up. Hyperthyroidism patients were newly diagnosed, with disease duration under 2 months, and aged 18 to 65 years. Any patient with an uncontrolled infection, another autoimmune disease, pregnancy or lactation was excluded. Clinical symptoms, serum thyroxine and TRAb, thyroid ultrasound, and orbital computed tomography formed the basis for the diagnoses. PBMCs were isolated from 8 to 10 ml of fresh peripheral blood by Ficoll-Paque density gradient centrifugation. Total RNA was extracted using Trizol reagent, and RNA quality was assessed on an Agilent 2100 Bioanalyzer. The CDR3 runs 13 amino acids, cysteine and phenylalanine included. CDR3 DNA only is kept here, 39 bases in frame from base 1. Looking up the germline V gene yields CDR1 MNHEY and CDR2 SVGEGT. Trimming accounts for 5 bases at V and 7 bases at J, while the number of junction bases matched to no gene is 6.

This chain joins TRBV6-2 or TRBV6-3 to TRBJ1-2; 8 nucleotides in the junction match TRBD1. This receptor was taken from a woman in her forties or fifties with Graves' hyperthyroidism. Sequencing input: blood. The DNA reads as follows: TGTGCCAGCAGTGGCCAGGGGGCGCTTGGCTACACCTTC. Its protein is CASSGQGALGYTF.